The rows below give T cell receptor beta chains drawn from one sample of a study of beta chain bispecific antibodies for T cell cancers. The antigens these receptors bind are not known. A single record per CDR3 protein comes from TCRdb applying MiXCR to the 5' RACE reads. The table has tens of thousands of distinct CDR3 sequences, about 2.7% seen once. The sample comprised healthy donor T cells cultured with leukemia cells. The receptors here all came from a human donor in good health. Some clones in this sample may be carry-over from other donors' samples. The conserved cysteine and the conserved F or W are not part of the CDR3 here.

V: TRBV6-5
J: TRBJ2-2
CDR3: ASSYFPQRGGTGELF

V: TRBV12-3/TRBV12-4
J: TRBJ1-1
CDR3: ASSSLGLGTEAF

V: TRBV29-1
J: TRBJ2-5
CDR3: SVGLFGGGGETQY

V: TRBV10-1
J: TRBJ2-7
CDR3: ASRGQSYEQY

V: TRBV29-1
J: TRBJ2-2
CDR3: SVRNTGELF

V: TRBV4-2
J: TRBJ1-1
CDR3: ASSQQGTEAF

V: TRBV27
J: TRBJ2-1
CDR3: ASSFSGGYFEQF

V: TRBV7-2
J: TRBJ2-1
CDR3: ASSLSTGPRDQQF

V: TRBV5-1
J: TRBJ2-5
CDR3: APSERGTEETQY

V: TRBV6-5
J: TRBJ1-1
CDR3: ASSYLGVGAEAF

V: TRBV14
J: TRBJ2-1
CDR3: ASSPVYGSYNEQF

V: TRBV2
J: TRBJ2-2
CDR3: ASSPGGSGSNTGELF

V: TRBV20-1
J: TRBJ2-2
CDR3: SASTGYTTGELF

V: TRBV2
J: TRBJ2-3
CDR3: ASSGWSGITDTQY